The T cell receptor (beta chain) described here comes from a study of T cells in Graves' hyperthyroidism and ophthalmopathy. It was considered stable Graves' hyperthyroidism when ophthalmopathy did not progress within 18 months. Cells are PBMCs isolated from around 9.4 ml of fresh blood. The study, taken as a whole, reports: In blood, most of the thyroid clonotypes expanded above 0.001 were also present.

RNA transcripts yielded amplified TCR beta CDR3 regions. In the first-round RT-PCR of the TCR CDR3, the HTBI primer set was used. TCRdb called the multiplex PCR reads again in MiXCR, with one record for every CDR3 protein. Of some 510,000 distinct CDR3 sequences in the sample, around 21% are singletons; the top ten hold about 25%. Germline loops: CDR1 SGHKS, CDR2 YYEKEE (reference sequence). The V end lost 2 bases, the J end lost 2 bases, and 7 bases lay between the germline ends. The CDR3 spans 14 residues. Notes on this clonotype: Its antigen is unknown.

V and J are TRBV5-5 and TRBJ2-2; no firm D call. The sample was blood. This clonotype was sampled from a man between 18 and 29 years old with Graves' hyperthyroidism. CDR3 DNA sequence: TGTGCCAGCAGCTTCGGGCCCAACACCGGGGAGCTGTTTTTT. Translated: CASSFGPNTGELFF.